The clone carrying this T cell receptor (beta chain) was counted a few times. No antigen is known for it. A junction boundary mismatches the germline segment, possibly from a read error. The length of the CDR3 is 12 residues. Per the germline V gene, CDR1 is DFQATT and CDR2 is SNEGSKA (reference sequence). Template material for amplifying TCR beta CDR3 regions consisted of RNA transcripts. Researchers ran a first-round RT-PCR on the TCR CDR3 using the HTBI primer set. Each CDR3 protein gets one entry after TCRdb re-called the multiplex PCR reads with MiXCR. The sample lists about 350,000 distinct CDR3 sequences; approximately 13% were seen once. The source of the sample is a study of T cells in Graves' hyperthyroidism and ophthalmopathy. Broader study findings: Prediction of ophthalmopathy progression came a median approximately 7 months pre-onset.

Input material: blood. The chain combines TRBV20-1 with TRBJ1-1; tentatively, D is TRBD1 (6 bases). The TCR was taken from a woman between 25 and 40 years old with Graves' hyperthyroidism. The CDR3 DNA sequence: TGCAGTGCTAGGAGGGGGAACGCTGAAGCTTTCTTT. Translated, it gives CSARRGNAEAFF.